Described below is a single T cell receptor beta chain sequence and its context. Its antigen remains unidentified. No base-level quality is on record; no much larger clone is a single base apart. The cohort was made up of approximately 670 healthy bone marrow donors. All cohort members were sampled while nominally healthy, although unrecorded immune exposures were likely present. The donor tested CMV seronegative, placing the donor among the 350 to 400 seronegative members of the cohort. A peripheral blood sample was collected from each donor, and TCR beta sequencing was performed on peripheral blood mononuclear cells. Genomic DNA was extracted from the blood cell samples with the Qiagen DNeasy Blood Extraction Kit. Library preparation used the immunoSEQ multiplex PCR assay. For the multiplex PCR, a mixture combining 60 forward primers for TCR Vbeta segments and 13 reverse primers for TCR Jbeta segments was used. Amplification of the CDR3 region of rearranged TCR beta genes was performed with a multiplex PCR assay on genomic DNA. On the Illumina HiSeq System, the amplified TCR beta libraries were sequenced as 87-base-pair reads. The paper's data handling went like this. In a later analysis, about 80 million unique TCR beta chains were counted across the roughly 610 repertoires, and approximately 11 million of these chains were shared by at least two donors. A nearest-neighbor algorithm error-corrected the raw reads and collapsed the reads into unique sequences, merging closely related sequences to remove PCR and sequencing errors. To assign V, D and J gene segments, CDR3 sequences were aligned to IMGT reference sequences. Each retained sequence needed at least a six-nucleotide match to both a V gene segment and a J gene segment. A rearrangement counted as productive if the CDR3 had no stop codons and remained in frame with V and J, and every other rearrangement counted as non-productive. CDR3 was defined by IMGT convention, running from the second conserved V-encoded cysteine to the conserved J-encoded phenylalanine. The earlier analysis of some 580 of the donors excluded any sequence lacking an unambiguous match to a single V gene segment. In an earlier analysis of approximately 590 of the donors, a V segment was called functional when productive rearrangements were above 56.7%, and segregating when the standard deviation between donors exceeded 5%. To diagnose cytomegalovirus status from the catalog of TCR beta chain sequences, a statistical classification framework was built. V and J gene assignment, in a later analysis, came from comparing TCR nucleotide sequences with IMGT/GENE-DB human TR gene sequences. The TCRdist pipeline was used in a later analysis to assign CDR3 sequences and most-parsimonious VDJ recombination scenarios. A later analysis defined each TCR beta chain by its CDR3 amino acid sequence plus V-gene family, and excluded reads lacking a unique V-gene family. As a way to deal with suspected cross-contamination and a sequencing artifact, a later analysis dropped more than 500 nucleotide sequences that were highly shared and had low generation probability. In a later analysis, a clonal expansion index was calculated for each public chain from normalized within-repertoire ranks of inferred template counts. Generation probabilities in a later analysis came from a VDJ recombination model fitted to out-of-frame rearrangements, and those results were checked against IGoR. A later analysis scored TCR-TCR, TCR-HLA and TCR-CMV co-occurrence with hypergeometric tests, applying a repertoire-size bias correction to TCR pairs. In a later analysis, false discovery rates were estimated by permuting HLA or CMV assignments 20 times. In a later analysis, co-occurring TCRs were grouped using DBSCAN, and TCRdist sequence similarity was added for clustering within HLA-allele-positive subsets. For co-occurrence clustering, repertoires with fewer than 30,000 or more than 120,000 public chains were excluded, along with about five repertoires with anomalous nucleotide sharing. The table comes from immuneACCESS by way of TCRdb, which keeps in-frame sequences with V and J called. Part of the clones is missing from these tables; in studies checked, under half for an unresolved V gene and the rest for unknown reasons. V, J and clone size were drawn from that table, and D and trimming were deduced from the DNA. This sample lists 150,000 to 170,000 clones; approximately 69% were detected once. Of the sample, 2% to 2.5% is held by the ten largest clones.

This specimen comes from a study of cytomegalovirus exposure and HLA in healthy donors (dated by TCRdb to the late 2010s). About the investigation overall: An earlier analysis of roughly 570 of the donors reported around 280 Gb of sequence data and 117 million unique TCR beta sequences obtained from around 170 million T cells. Approximately 300 gigabases of sequencing data and some 85 million unique TCR sequences were included in an early release covering around 650 HLA-typed donors. Of the 300 to 500 genotyped donors, approximately 81% were placed in the genetic ancestry cluster associated with self-reported Caucasian donors. The study was designed to test whether signatures of past pathogen exposure could be identified by cataloging public T cell receptors. Using immunosequencing, the study profiled T cell repertoires from 500 to 800 subjects and related those repertoires to cytomegalovirus serostatus. A separate validation cohort of 100 to 150 different subjects was used in addition to the 666-subject first cohort. To predict cytomegalovirus infection status, the study combined high-throughput TCR immunosequencing, statistical association of individual TCRs with disease status, and machine learning. A later analysis re-analyzed previously published TCR beta repertoires from 600 to 850 donors and added high-resolution HLA genotyping to study TCR occurrence patterns. In the later analysis, no new phenotypic data were used to find candidate immune exposures; instead, reliance was placed on TCR beta sequences and their occurrence across donors. In an earlier analysis of several hundred of the donors, high-throughput TCR beta sequencing was used to judge whether each TCR beta V gene segment behaved as functional or pseudogenic. Donor age, sex, ethnicity and CMV serostatus were compiled alongside the repertoire data. A later genetic analysis took genome-wide SNP genotypes for about three fifths of the 666 donors and used that subset as a discovery cohort. All discovery cohort repertoires had been generated on a single sequencing platform. HLA typing included class I and class II loci at four-digit resolution. Typing coverage differed by locus: A, B, C, DRB1 and DQB1 were typed in about 629-640 donors, DQA1 in approximately 520, DPA1 in some 570, and DPB1 in 472. Roughly 5 DR-DQ haplotypes were handled as single units for association and clustering, since linkage in the cohort was strong. Among 398 genotyped donors of the cohort, an average of roughly 240,000 unique TCR beta nucleotide sequences were sequenced per donor, roughly a sixth of them non-productive.

The investigation overall reported the following: Sequencing depth was assumed to be roughly uniform across donors in the presence/absence analyses, though that assumption may not hold. A further reported finding was that TCR beta sequences accurately predicted the HLA-A and HLA-B alleles for most subjects in the first cohort. It was suggested by the authors that the approach could potentially be generalized to other disease states and immunological phenotypes. Because counts were too low, under 20 rarely observed V segments, including chromosome 9 orphons, were left out of the earlier analysis of several hundred of the donors. A later analysis associated 15,000 to 20,000 TCR beta sequences with specific HLA alleles at a false discovery rate of 0.05. A group of highly shared sequence variants was considered likely to be a technical artifact of the sequencing pipeline. When HLA alleles, especially DR and DQ, strongly co-occurred, TCR associations were difficult to assign to individual alleles. V-gene and J-gene trimming of TCR beta chains was associated with a missense DCLRE1C variant in a later genetic analysis, and the association was replicated in an independent cohort. CMV serostatus was the only immune exposure information available for the cohort. A few of the identified cytomegalovirus-associated TCR beta chains were confirmed in vitro to be specific for cytomegalovirus antigens. Correlated functional status among segregating V segments might be attributable to linkage disequilibrium, but an unknown experimental factor could not be ruled out. In a later genetic analysis, fewer N-insertions in productive TCRs were reported among donors in an Asian-associated ancestry cluster than the approximately 670-donor mean. The classifier was reported to diagnose cytomegalovirus status with high specificity and sensitivity in both the original cohort and the validation cohort. Only TCR beta chains were sequenced in this cohort, and the absence of alpha or paired-chain data limited detectable features. In a later analysis, TCR association rates were found to vary across HLA loci, with the most associated TCRs seen for DRB1 alleles and the fewest for HLA-C alleles. A later analysis reported that several top co-occurrence clusters appeared linked to parvovirus B19, influenza, CMV and Epstein-Barr virus. HLA typing was unavailable for some donors at each locus, so association tests used only the typed subset. In an earlier analysis of roughly 500 of the donors, most TCR beta V segments appeared in productive rearrangements about 87% or about 30% of the time, broadly matching IMGT annotations. In the study, approximately 160 TCR beta chains were listed as associated with cytomegalovirus. Most TCR sequences were seen in very few donors, while some public TCRs were found in many individuals. A later analysis found that HLA-associated TCR beta chains were more clonally expanded and had lower generation probabilities than equally common non-associated chains. Most CMV-associated TCR beta chains appeared to be HLA-restricted in a later analysis, and the HLA associations seemed to be driven largely by CMV exposure.

The sample taken for sequencing was PBMCs. The clonotype was recovered from a man aged 30 to 45 in good health and CMV-seronegative.

The DNA sequence is as follows: TGTGCCAGCTCACCGGGACGGGACACTGAAAAACTGTTTTTT. Its amino acids are CASSPGRDTEKLFF. Here the chain combines TRBV18 and TRBJ1-4; TRBD1 might be the D gene, on 6 matching bases. The CDR3 runs 14 amino acids, cysteine and phenylalanine included. Only the CDR3 DNA is retained, 42 bases long and in frame from the first base. V sheds 3 bases and J sheds 7 bases, leaving 12 bases between their ends. Per the germline V gene, KGHSH is the CDR1 and LQKENI is the CDR2.